This T cell receptor beta chain was profiled in a study of blood T cell repertoires in COVID-19. On the study more broadly: COVID-19 samples from acute and convalescent phases originated in the United States, Italy and Spain.

As handled by the study authors: Reference gene primer amplification in the assay estimated nucleated cell counts. The protocol was immunoSEQ multiplex PCR, while the TCRdb copy is restricted to in-frame clones and leaves out a portion. The DNA was the basis for D and trimming; V, J and clone size are from that table. Of 130,000 to 150,000 clones in the sample, more than 75% were seen once. This CDR3 region has 14 residues. V was shortened by 5 bases and J by 6 bases, with 14 bases between the two germline ends. In germline, CDR1 is SGHVS, CDR2 FQNEAQ. Sequencing was done on a sample of peripheral blood. J is TRBJ1-3 and V is TRBV7-8; D might be TRBD1 (6 bases). This TCR derives from a man between 45 and 60 years old who had recovered from COVID-19. CDR3 sequence: CASSSRGAQNTIYF. The CDR3 coding sequence is TGTGCCAGCAGCAGCCGGGGGGCCCAAAACACCATATATTTT.